This T cell receptor (beta chain) was recovered during a study of T cell clones after liver transplantation. Sequencing used immunoSEQ multiplex PCR; TCRdb keeps in-frame clones, though not all of them. The sample includes tens of thousands of clones, 82% seen only once; the top ten take around 0.45%. The germline gives CDR1 MDHEN, CDR2 SYDVKM. The CDR3 is 11 amino acids. With 5 bases removed from V and 8 bases from J, the gap between germline ends came to 6 bases. This TCR derives from a human patient who received a liver transplant. Some of the T cells may derive from the graft donor. Source: CD4+ T cells from blood, taken approximately 3.5 years after liver transplant. The chain carries TRBV28 and TRBJ2-2; no clear D gene. CDR3 residues: CASSPLGELFF. The CDR3, as DNA: TGTGCCAGCAGTCCGCTTGGGGAGCTGTTTTTT.